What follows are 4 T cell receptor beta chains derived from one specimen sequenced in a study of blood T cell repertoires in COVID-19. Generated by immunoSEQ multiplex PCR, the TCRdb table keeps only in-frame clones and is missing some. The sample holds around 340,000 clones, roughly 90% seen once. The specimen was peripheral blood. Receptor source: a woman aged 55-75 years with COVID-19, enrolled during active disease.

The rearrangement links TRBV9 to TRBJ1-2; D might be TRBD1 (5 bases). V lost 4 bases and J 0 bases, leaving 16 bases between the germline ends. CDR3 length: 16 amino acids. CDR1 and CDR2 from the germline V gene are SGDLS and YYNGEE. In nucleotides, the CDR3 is TGTGCCAGCAGCTCACCAACCGGGGGATCTAACTATGGCTACACCTTC. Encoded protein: CASSSPTGGSNYGYTF.

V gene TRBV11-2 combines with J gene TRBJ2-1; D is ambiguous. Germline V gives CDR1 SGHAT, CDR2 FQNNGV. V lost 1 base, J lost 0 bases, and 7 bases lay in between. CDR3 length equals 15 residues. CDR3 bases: TGTGCCAGCAGCTTAGGGGCGAGCTCCTACAATGAGCAGTTCTTC. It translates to CASSLGASSYNEQFF.

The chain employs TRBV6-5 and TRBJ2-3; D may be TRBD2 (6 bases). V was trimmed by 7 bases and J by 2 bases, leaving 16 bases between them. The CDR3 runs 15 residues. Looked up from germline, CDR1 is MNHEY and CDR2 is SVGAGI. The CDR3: CASNSKGGVTDTQYF. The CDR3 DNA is TGTGCCAGCAATAGTAAGGGCGGGGTCACAGATACGCAGTATTTT.

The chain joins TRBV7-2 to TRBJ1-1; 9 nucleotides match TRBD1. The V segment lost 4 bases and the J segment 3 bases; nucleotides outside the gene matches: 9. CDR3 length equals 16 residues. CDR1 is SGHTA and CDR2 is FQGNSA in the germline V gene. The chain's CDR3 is CASSYFPGQGYTEAFF. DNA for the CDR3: TGTGCCAGCAGCTACTTTCCGGGACAGGGCTACACTGAAGCTTTCTTT.